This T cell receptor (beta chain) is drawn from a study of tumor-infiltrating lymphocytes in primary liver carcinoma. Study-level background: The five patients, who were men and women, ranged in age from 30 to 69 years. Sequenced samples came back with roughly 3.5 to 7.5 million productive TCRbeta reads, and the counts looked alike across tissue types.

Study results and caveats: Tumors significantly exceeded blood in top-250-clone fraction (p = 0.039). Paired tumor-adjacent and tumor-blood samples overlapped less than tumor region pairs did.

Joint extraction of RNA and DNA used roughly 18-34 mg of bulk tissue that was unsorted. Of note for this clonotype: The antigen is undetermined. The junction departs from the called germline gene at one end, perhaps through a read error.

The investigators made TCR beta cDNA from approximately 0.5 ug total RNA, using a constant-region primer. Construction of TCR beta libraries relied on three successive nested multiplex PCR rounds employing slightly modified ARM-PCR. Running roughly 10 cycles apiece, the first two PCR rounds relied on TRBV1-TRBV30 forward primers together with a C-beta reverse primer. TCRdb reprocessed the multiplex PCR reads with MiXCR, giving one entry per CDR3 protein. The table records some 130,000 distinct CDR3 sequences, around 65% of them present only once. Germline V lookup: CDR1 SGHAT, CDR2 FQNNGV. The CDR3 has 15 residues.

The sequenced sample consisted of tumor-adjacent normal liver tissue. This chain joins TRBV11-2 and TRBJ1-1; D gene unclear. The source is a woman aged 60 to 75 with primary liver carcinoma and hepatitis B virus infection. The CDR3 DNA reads TGCGCCAGCAGCCCCACGGTCTCGTGGAGCACTGAAGCTTTCTTT. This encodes CASSPTVSWSTEAFF.